The 21 T cell receptor beta chains in this list originate from one sample, sequenced in a study of shared clonotypes between healthy human individuals. Method: immunoSEQ multiplex PCR; TCRdb's copy keeps in-frame clones and lacks some. The top ten clones hold 0.39% of a sample with a few million clones, about 92% of them seen once. The sample consisted of naive CD4+ T cells from PBMCs. The sample's subset: CD45RA+ positively selected. All receptors come from a man younger than 35 in good health. Some clones in this sample may be carry-over from other donors' samples.

This clone was detected a few times. This chain's CDR3 is CASSFTSGSPYEQYF. The CDR3, as DNA: TGCGCCAGCAGCTTCACTAGCGGGAGCCCCTACGAGCAGTACTTC. The chain is built from TRBV5-1 and TRBJ2-7, with TRBD2 matching 11 bases. The junction had 3 bases not matched to a gene; V was cut back by 2 bases and J by 2 bases. Germline V gene sequence: CDR1 SGHRS, CDR2 YFSETQ. The CDR3 is 15 amino acids.

Comments on this clone: This specimen includes other DNA sequences encoding the same CDR3. The gene calls are TRBV6-6 and TRBJ2-7, with 9 bases aligning to TRBD1. This CDR3 comprises 13 residues. The germline gives CDR1 MNHNY, CDR2 SVGAGI (reference sequence). Unmatched junction bases numbered 0, after V lost 5 bases and J lost 1 base. CDR3 nucleotides: TGTGCCAGCAGTGACAGGGGGTCCTACGAGCAGTACTTC. It translates to CASSDRGSYEQYF.

The gene calls are TRBV2 and TRBJ2-1; 7 positions agree with TRBD2. Germline-derived CDR1 and CDR2 are SNHLY and FYNNEI. CDR3 length: 14 residues. The trim removed 1 base at V and 12 bases at J, leaving 9 bases unmatched. The CDR3 region has the DNA TGTGCCAGCAGTGAAGAGGGTTGGGCGGGAGTGCAGTTCTTC. This sequence encodes CASSEEGWAGVQFF.

The rearrangement joins TRBV19 to TRBJ2-3; 8 positions agree with TRBD2. After removal of 6 bases from V and 6 bases from J, the junction contained 11 bases not matched to a gene. Germline-derived CDR1 and CDR2 are LNHDA and SQIVND (reference sequence). This CDR3 comprises 15 residues. The CDR3 loop is CASRPLGRGGDTQYF. The CDR3 DNA sequence: TGTGCCAGTAGACCGCTCGGGCGCGGGGGGGATACGCAGTATTTT.

The chain couples TRBV7-9 to TRBJ2-7, with D maybe TRBD2 (6 bases). Germline CDR1 is SEHNR and CDR2 is FQNEAQ (reference sequence). This CDR3 has 16 residues. Trimming removed 3 bases from V and 5 bases from J, with 20 bases in between. CDR3 DNA sequence: TGTGCCAGCAGCTTCTTTGGAGGCCCAAGGGAGGACGAGCAGTACTTC. Its translation is CASSFFGGPREDEQYF.

The chain carries TRBV28 and TRBJ1-4; 7 bases agree with TRBD1. CDR1 and CDR2 from the germline V gene are MDHEN and SYDVKM. V was clipped by 6 bases and J by 1 base; unmatched bases: 5. The CDR3 has 15 residues. CDR3: CASRSSGGTNEKLFF. For the CDR3, the DNA is TGTGCCAGCAGGTCGTCAGGGGGAACTAATGAAAAACTGTTTTTT.

In nucleotides, the CDR3 is TGTGCCAGCAGTGACAGGGGTATAAGCACAGATACGCAGTATTTT. Protein sequence: CASSDRGISTDTQYF. The chain employs TRBV2 and TRBJ2-3, with D perhaps matching TRBD1 (6 bases). The CDR3 loop spans 15 amino acids. Germline V CDR1 and CDR2: SNHLY, FYNNEI. V lost 3 bases and J 0 bases, leaving 10 bases between the germline ends.

The V and J genes are TRBV2 and TRBJ2-7; D unresolved. The CDR3 is 11 residues long. Germline values: CDR1 SNHLY, CDR2 FYNNEI. Deletions cut 6 bases from V and 6 bases from J, with 9 bases between. The CDR3 nucleotides are TGTGCCAGCAGGGCCTCGGTCGAGCAGTACTTC. This codes for CASRASVEQYF.

This chain joins TRBV30 and TRBJ2-3; 9 bases agree with TRBD1. CDR1 and CDR2 (germline): GTSNPN, SVGIG (reference sequence). J lost 5 bases, V lost 0 bases, and 9 bases had no gene match. The CDR3 is 16 residues long. The CDR3, as DNA: TGTGCCTGGAGTGTACATACAGGGGGCGCGATAGATACGCAGTATTTT. Translation gives CAWSVHTGGAIDTQYF.

About this clone itself: This same CDR3 is encoded by further DNA sequences in the sample. The rearrangement joins TRBV5-1 to TRBJ1-2; 8 nucleotides align to TRBD1. Trimming removed 4 bases from V and 3 bases from J; junction bases left unmatched: 2. This CDR3 is built from 13 residues. Germline-derived CDR1 and CDR2 are SGHRS and YFSETQ. The CDR3 loop is CASSQTGDYGYTF. The CDR3 DNA sequence: TGCGCCAGCAGCCAGACAGGGGACTATGGCTACACCTTC.

The V call is TRBV5-8, the J call TRBJ1-5, with 8 bases aligning to TRBD1. CDR3 size: 17 residues. V lost 0 bases and J lost 1; bases outside the gene matches: 6. Germline loops: CDR1 SGHTS, CDR2 YDEGEE. CDR3 sequence reads: CASSLGTGLGSNQPQHF. CDR3 DNA sequence: TGTGCCAGCAGCTTGGGGACAGGGCTTGGGAGCAATCAGCCCCAGCATTTT.

The chain is built from TRBV25-1 and TRBJ2-2, with D maybe TRBD1 (6 bases). In germline, CDR1 is MGHDK, CDR2 SYGVNS. The germline V and J ends were trimmed by 3 bases and 4 bases, with 15 bases remaining between them. CDR3 length equals 16 residues. CDR3 nucleotides: TGTGCCAGCAGTGACCCCGGGACACTGTTCACCGGGGAGCTGTTTTTT. Translating gives CASSDPGTLFTGELFF. Full variable domain (remainder filled in from reference TRBV25-1 and TRBJ2-2): EADIYQTPRYLVIGTGKKITLECSQTMGHDKMYWYQQDPGMELHLIHYSYGVNSTEKGDLSSESTVSRIRTEHFPLTLESARPSHTSQYLCASSDPGTLFTGELFFGEGSRLTVL.

J is TRBJ1-1 and V is TRBV6-5; TRBD1 agrees at 7 bases. Germline V gene data show CDR1 as MNHEY and CDR2 as SVGAGI. V shed 7 bases and J 1 base; nucleotides not matched to a gene: 3. The CDR3 loop spans 13 amino acids. CDR3 loop: CASTDRSNTEAFF. The CDR3 region has the DNA TGTGCCAGCACGGACAGGTCGAACACTGAAGCTTTCTTT.

This chain links TRBV2 with TRBJ1-4, with D perhaps matching TRBD1 (5 bases). The V and J ends lost 6 bases and 4 bases respectively, with 9 bases between them. This CDR3 has 13 residues. Germline CDR1 is SNHLY and CDR2 is FYNNEI. The CDR3 reads CASSRDYNEKLFF. For the CDR3, the DNA is TGTGCCAGCAGCAGGGACTATAATGAAAAACTGTTTTTT.

This clone appeared once. V and J are TRBV7-7 and TRBJ2-3, with TRBD2 matching over 7 bases. Germline V CDR1 and CDR2: SSHAT, FNYEAQ (reference sequence). V was clipped by 3 bases and J by 1 base; unmatched bases: 7. There are 16 residues in the CDR3. The CDR3 bases are TGTGCCAGCAGCTTTGGGGAGGGCAGGGGCACAGATACGCAGTATTTT. Protein sequence: CASSFGEGRGTDTQYF.

This chain uses TRBV9 with TRBJ2-3, with 12 bases identical to TRBD2. Germline V lookup: CDR1 SGDLS, CDR2 YYNGEE. The CDR3 has 16 amino acids. J gave up 3 bases and V 3 bases, and 5 bases lay outside the gene matches. Here the CDR3 reads CASSGTSGTGTDTQYF. CDR3 sequence (DNA): TGTGCCAGCAGCGGGACTAGCGGGACGGGTACAGATACGCAGTATTTT.

The chain joins TRBV10-1 to TRBJ2-3; 10 positions agree with TRBD2. V shed 3 bases, J shed 2 bases, and the junction held 11 bases outside the gene matches. This CDR3 contains 18 residues. The germline CDR1 and CDR2 sequences are WNHNN and SYGVQD (reference sequence). CDR3 residues: CASSDRTGLADYTDTQYF. The DNA for the CDR3 is TGCGCCAGCAGTGACCGGACTGGACTAGCGGACTACACAGATACGCAGTATTTT.

This clone has just one count. Other DNA sequences of this sample code for an identical CDR3. V gene TRBV7-8 combines with J gene TRBJ1-5; 10 positions agree with TRBD1. The CDR3 has 15 residues. The V segment lost 1 base and the J segment 4 bases; nucleotides outside the gene matches: 1. From germline, CDR1 is SGHVS and CDR2 FQNEAQ. CDR3 nucleotides: TGTGCCAGCAGCTTAGGGACAGGGGGGAATCAGCCCCAGCATTTT. Translated, it gives CASSLGTGGNQPQHF.

The chain recombines TRBV5-1 with TRBJ2-1, with TRBD2 identical over 14 bases. The germline V gene encodes CDR1 SGHRS and CDR2 YFSETQ. This CDR3 has 16 amino acids. With 4 bases clipped from V and 5 bases from J, the junction kept 5 bases outside the gene matches. CDR3 in amino acids: CASSTGTSGGNNEQFF. CDR3 nucleotides: TGCGCCAGCAGCACAGGGACTAGCGGGGGAAACAATGAGCAGTTCTTC.

The rearrangement links TRBV29-1 to TRBJ2-1; 8 positions agree with TRBD2. V shed 1 base and J 10 bases; nucleotides not matched to a gene: 9. The CDR3 spans 14 residues. Per the germline V gene, CDR1 is SQVTM and CDR2 is ANQGSEA. The DNA for the CDR3 is TGCAGCGTTGAAGGGAGACTTAGCGGGAAAGAGCAGTTCTTC. Protein sequence: CSVEGRLSGKEQFF.

This clone was seen only a few times. The chain carries TRBV25-1 and TRBJ1-3, with TRBD1 matching 7 bases. The length of the CDR3 is 15 residues. CDR1 is MGHDK, CDR2 SYGVNS, per germline. The V segment lost 2 bases and the J segment 4 bases; nucleotides outside the gene matches: 5. CDR3 amino acids: CASSEPQGEGNTIYF. CDR3 sequence (DNA): TGTGCCAGCAGTGAACCTCAGGGGGAAGGAAACACCATATATTTT.